The T cell receptor (beta chain) under discussion was sequenced for a study of blood T cell repertoires in COVID-19. Study details: T cells, B-cell-depleted T cells, or PBMCs supplied cDNA or gDNA.

CDR3 length: 18 residues. Germline CDR1 is MDHEN and CDR2 is SYDVKM. V lost 3 bases, J lost 0 bases, and 14 bases stayed unmatched. Clones were sequenced by immunoSEQ multiplex PCR, and TCRdb holds only the in-frame ones, with some missing. The data contain about 73,000 clones, 89% of them singletons. The sequenced material came from peripheral blood. The chain carries TRBV28 and TRBJ2-7, with 7 bases identical to TRBD2. The source of this sequence is a man older than 75 with acute or convalescent COVID-19. CDR3 loop: CASSLGGISAANSYEQYF. CDR3 DNA: TGTGCCAGCAGTTTGGGGGGGATAAGCGCGGCTAACTCCTACGAGCAGTACTTC.